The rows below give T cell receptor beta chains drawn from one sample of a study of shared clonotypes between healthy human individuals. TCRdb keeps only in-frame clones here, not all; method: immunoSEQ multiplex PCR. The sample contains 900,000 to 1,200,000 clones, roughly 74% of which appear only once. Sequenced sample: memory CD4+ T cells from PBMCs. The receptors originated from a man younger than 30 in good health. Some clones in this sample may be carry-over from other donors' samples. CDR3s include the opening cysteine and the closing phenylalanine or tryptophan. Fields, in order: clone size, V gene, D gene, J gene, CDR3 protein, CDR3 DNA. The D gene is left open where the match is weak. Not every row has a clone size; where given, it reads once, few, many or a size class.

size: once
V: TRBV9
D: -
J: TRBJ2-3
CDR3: CASSVTGFTDTQYF
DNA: TGTGCCAGCAGCGTAACGGGGTTCACAGATACGCAGTATTTT

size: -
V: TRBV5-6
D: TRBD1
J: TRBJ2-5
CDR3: CASSWDRGGKTQYF
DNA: TGTGCCAGCAGTTGGGACAGGGGAGGGAAGACCCAGTACTTC

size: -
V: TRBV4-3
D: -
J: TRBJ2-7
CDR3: CASSQAGYDGEQYF
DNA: TGCGCCAGCAGCCAAGCAGGGTACGATGGCGAGCAGTACTTC

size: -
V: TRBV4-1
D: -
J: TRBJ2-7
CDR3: CASSQSGLPRSEQYF
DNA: TGCGCCAGCAGCCAAAGCGGACTCCCCCGGAGTGAGCAGTACTTC

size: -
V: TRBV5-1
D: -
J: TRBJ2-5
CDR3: CASSLGGPLETQYF
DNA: TGCGCCAGCAGCTTGGGAGGACCTCTTGAGACCCAGTACTTC

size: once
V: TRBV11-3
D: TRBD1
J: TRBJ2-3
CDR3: CASSARQGADTQYF
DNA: TGTGCCAGCAGCGCGAGACAGGGGGCAGATACGCAGTATTTT

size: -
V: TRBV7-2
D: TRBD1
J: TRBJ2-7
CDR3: CASSTYRGYYEQYF
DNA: TGTGCCAGCAGCACGTACAGGGGGTACTACGAGCAGTACTTC

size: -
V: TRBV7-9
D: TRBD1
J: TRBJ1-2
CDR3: CASSLEGGRGYTF
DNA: TGTGCCAGCAGCTTGGAAGGGGGCCGTGGCTACACCTTC

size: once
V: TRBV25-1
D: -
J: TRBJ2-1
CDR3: CASSPIDSSYNEQFF
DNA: TGTGCCAGCAGCCCCATCGACAGCTCCTACAATGAGCAGTTCTTC

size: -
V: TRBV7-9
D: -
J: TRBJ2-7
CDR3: CASRGGASDEQYF
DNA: TGTGCCAGCAGGGGCGGGGCTAGCGACGAGCAGTACTTC

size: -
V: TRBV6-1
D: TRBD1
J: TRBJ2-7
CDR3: CASSEWWGQSSYEQYF
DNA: TGTGCCAGCAGTGAATGGTGGGGACAGAGCTCCTACGAGCAGTACTTC

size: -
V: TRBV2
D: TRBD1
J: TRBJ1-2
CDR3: CASSDGGTGRNYGYTF
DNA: TGTGCCAGCAGTGATGGCGGGACAGGGAGGAACTATGGCTACACCTTC

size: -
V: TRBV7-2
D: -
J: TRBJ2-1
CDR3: CASSPQPRAEQFF
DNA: TGTGCCAGCAGCCCGCAACCCAGGGCCGAGCAGTTCTTC

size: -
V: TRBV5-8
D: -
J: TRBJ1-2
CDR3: CASSLGTVTNYGYTF
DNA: TGTGCCAGCAGCTTGGGGACGGTAACTAACTATGGCTACACCTTC

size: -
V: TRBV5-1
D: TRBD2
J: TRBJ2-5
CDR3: CASSSGLAGGTGTQYF
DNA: TGCGCCAGCAGCTCAGGACTAGCGGGAGGGACGGGGACCCAGTACTTC

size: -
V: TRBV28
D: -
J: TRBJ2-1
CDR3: CASSLGQYYNEQFF
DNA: TGTGCCAGCAGTTTGGGTCAGTACTACAATGAGCAGTTCTTC

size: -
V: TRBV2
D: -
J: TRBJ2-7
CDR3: CASSENIGDFF
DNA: TGTGCCAGCAGTGAAAATATCGGAGACTTCTTC

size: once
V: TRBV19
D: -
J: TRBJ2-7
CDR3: CASSSGTAWAYEQYF
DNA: TGTGCCAGTAGTTCCGGGACCGCGTGGGCCTACGAGCAGTACTTC

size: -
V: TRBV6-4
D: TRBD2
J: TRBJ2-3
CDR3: CASSDHGSGSATDTQYF
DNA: TGTGCCAGCAGTGATCACGGCAGCGGGAGCGCGACAGATACGCAGTATTTT

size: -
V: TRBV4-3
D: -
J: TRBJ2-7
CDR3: CASSQRASLSYEQYF
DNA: TGCGCCAGCAGCCAACGAGCTTCCCTTTCCTACGAGCAGTACTTC

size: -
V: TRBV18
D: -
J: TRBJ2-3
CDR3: CASSPGTRSTDTQYF
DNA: TGTGCCAGCTCACCCGGGACCCGGAGCACAGATACGCAGTATTTT

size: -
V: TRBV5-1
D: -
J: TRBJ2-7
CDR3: CASSLFPAGNSYEQYF
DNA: TGCGCCAGCAGCTTGTTTCCAGCGGGTAACTCCTACGAGCAGTACTTC

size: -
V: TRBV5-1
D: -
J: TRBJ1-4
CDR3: CASSSRLGGYEKLFF
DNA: TGCGCCAGCAGCTCCCGGCTCGGGGGCTACGAAAAACTGTTTTTT

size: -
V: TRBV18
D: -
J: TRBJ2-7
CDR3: CASSPGQGSHEQYF
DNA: TGTGCCAGCTCACCAGGCCAGGGGAGCCACGAGCAGTACTTC

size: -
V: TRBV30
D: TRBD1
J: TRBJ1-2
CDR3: CAWSRDRHYGYTF
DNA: TGTGCCTGGTCCCGGGACAGACACTATGGCTACACCTTC

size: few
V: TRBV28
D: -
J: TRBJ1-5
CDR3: CASSLRKYSNQPQHF
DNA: TGTGCCAGCAGTTTACGTAAATATAGCAATCAGCCCCAGCATTTT

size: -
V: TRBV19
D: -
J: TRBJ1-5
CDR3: CASSKGTVSNQPQHF
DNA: TGTGCCAGTAGTAAAGGGACGGTGAGCAATCAGCCCCAGCATTTT

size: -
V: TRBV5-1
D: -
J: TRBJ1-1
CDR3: CASSLDQGQVNTEAFF
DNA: TGCGCCAGCAGCTTGGATCAGGGGCAAGTGAACACTGAAGCTTTCTTT

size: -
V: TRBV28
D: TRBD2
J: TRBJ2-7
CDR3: CASSFLAGNNEQYF
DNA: TGTGCCAGCAGTTTTTTAGCGGGAAACAACGAGCAGTACTTC

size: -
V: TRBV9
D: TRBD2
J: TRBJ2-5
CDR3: CASSVRTSGTALQETQYF
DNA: TGTGCCAGCAGCGTGAGGACTAGCGGGACGGCCCTCCAAGAGACCCAGTACTTC

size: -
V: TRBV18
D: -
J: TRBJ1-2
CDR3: CASSPHRDGGYTF
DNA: TGTGCCAGCTCACCCCACAGGGATGGCGGCTACACCTTC

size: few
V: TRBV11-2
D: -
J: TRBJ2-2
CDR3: CASSPDRNTGELFF
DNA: TGTGCCAGCAGTCCCGACAGAAACACCGGGGAGCTGTTTTTT

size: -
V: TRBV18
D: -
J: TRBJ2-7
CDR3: CASSQGDLRTYEQYF
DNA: TGTGCCAGCTCTCAAGGGGACCTTCGAACCTACGAGCAGTACTTC

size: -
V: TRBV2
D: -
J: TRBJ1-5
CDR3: CASSDGRGDQPQHF
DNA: TGTGCCAGCAGTGATGGCAGGGGTGACCAGCCCCAGCATTTT

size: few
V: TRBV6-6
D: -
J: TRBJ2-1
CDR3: CASSYLSSSYNEQFF
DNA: TGTGCCAGCAGTTACCTTTCGAGCTCCTACAATGAGCAGTTCTTC

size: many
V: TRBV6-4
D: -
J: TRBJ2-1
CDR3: CASSIGTPGAEQFF
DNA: TGTGCCAGCAGTATCGGGACCCCCGGAGCCGAGCAGTTCTTC

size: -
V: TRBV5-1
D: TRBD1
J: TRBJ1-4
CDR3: CASSIDRGEYEKLFF
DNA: TGCGCCAGCAGCATTGACAGGGGAGAATATGAAAAACTGTTTTTT

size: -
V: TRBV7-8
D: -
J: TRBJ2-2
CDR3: CASSLENRRASNTGELFF
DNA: TGTGCCAGCAGCTTAGAAAATAGGCGGGCCTCGAACACCGGGGAGCTGTTTTTT

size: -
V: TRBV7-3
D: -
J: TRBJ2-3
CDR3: CASSNTRDTDTQYF
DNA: TGTGCCAGCAGCAACACAAGGGACACAGATACGCAGTATTTT

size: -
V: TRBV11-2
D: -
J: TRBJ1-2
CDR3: CASSLDLWGAQGYTF
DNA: TGTGCCAGCAGCTTAGATCTCTGGGGGGCGCAAGGCTACACCTTC

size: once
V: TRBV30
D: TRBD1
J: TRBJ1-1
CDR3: CAWTQLTGANTEAFF
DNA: TGTGCCTGGACCCAATTAACAGGGGCGAACACTGAAGCTTTCTTT

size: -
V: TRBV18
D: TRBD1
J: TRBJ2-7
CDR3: CASSQGAWYEQYF
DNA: TGTGCCAGCTCACAGGGGGCTTGGTACGAGCAGTACTTC

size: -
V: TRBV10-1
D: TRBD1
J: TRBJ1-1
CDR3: CASSEVGRILGQGGKGEAFF
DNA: TGCGCCAGCAGTGAGGTAGGTCGCATTCTCGGACAGGGTGGGAAGGGTGAAGCTTTCTTT

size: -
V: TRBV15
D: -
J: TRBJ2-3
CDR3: CATSTRQGADTQYF
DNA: TGTGCCACCAGCACCCGGCAGGGAGCAGATACGCAGTATTTT

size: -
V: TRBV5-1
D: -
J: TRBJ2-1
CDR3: CASSLLGVDEQFF
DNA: TGCGCCAGCAGCTTGCTTGGGGTGGATGAGCAGTTCTTC

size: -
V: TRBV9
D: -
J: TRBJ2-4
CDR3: CASSPTGLAKNIQYF
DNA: TGTGCCAGCAGCCCCACGGGACTAGCCAAAAACATTCAGTACTTC

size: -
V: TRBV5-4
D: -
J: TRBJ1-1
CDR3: CASSSGESDTEAFF
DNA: TGTGCCAGCAGCTCCGGGGAGTCCGACACTGAAGCTTTCTTT

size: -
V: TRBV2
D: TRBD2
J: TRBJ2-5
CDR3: CASNGGGRGSETQYF
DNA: TGTGCCAGCAACGGGGGGGGCCGCGGGTCGGAGACCCAGTACTTC